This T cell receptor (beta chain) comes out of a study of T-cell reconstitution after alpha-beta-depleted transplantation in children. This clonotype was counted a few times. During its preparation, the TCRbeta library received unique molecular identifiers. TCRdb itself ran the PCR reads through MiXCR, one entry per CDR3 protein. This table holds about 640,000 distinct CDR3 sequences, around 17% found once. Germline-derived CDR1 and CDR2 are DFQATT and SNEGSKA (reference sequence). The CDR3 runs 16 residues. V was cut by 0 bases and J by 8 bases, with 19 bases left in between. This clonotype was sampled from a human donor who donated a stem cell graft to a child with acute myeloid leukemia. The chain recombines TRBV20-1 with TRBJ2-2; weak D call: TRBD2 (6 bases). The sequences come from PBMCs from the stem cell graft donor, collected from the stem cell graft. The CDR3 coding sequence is TGCAGTGCTAGAGATACAGGCGGGGCAGCTACAGGGGAGCTGTTTTTT. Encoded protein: CSARDTGGAATGELFF.